These T cell receptor beta chains were read from a single sample in a study of shared T cell receptors in the human thymus. Sequenced by immunoSEQ multiplex PCR; TCRdb stores in-frame clones only, minus some. The sample records hundreds of thousands of clones, 70% to 90% being singletons. This same sample was also taken into another study, of human thymus T cells.

The sample was thymocytes. These receptors all stem from a boy younger than two with a congenital heart defect. The CDR3 runs from the conserved cysteine through the conserved F or W. The D gene is left open where the match is weak. Size is omitted from some rows. Given values are once, few, many or a class for expanded clones.

clone_size,cdr3_length,d_call,j_call,v_call,cdr3_nt,cdr3_aa
NA,11,TRBD1,TRBJ1-1,TRBV30,TGTGCCTGGATCGCTACAGGGGGGGCTTTCTTT,CAWIATGGAFF
NA,18,TRBD1,TRBJ1-1,TRBV7-9,TGTGCCAGCAGCTTAGATGAGGGCGGACAGGAACCGAACACTGAAGCTTTCTTT,CASSLDEGGQEPNTEAFF
NA,20,NA,TRBJ2-4,TRBV5-1,TGCGCCAGCAGCTTAAACTTCAGGGTTGCCTCTCGGGTAGCCAAAAACATTCAGTACTTC,CASSLNFRVASRVAKNIQYF
NA,17,TRBD1,TRBJ1-1,TRBV11-2,TGTGCCAGCAGCTTAGCGTTCGATGGACAGGGGAACACTGAAGCTTTCTTT,CASSLAFDGQGNTEAFF
NA,14,TRBD1,TRBJ2-7,TRBV5-1,TGCGCCAGCAGGGGACAGACTGAGTCCTACGAGCAGTACTTC,CASRGQTESYEQYF
NA,16,NA,TRBJ2-7,TRBV27,TGTGCCAGCAGTTTAAGGACCGGTGGGGGGTCCTACGAGCAGTACTTC,CASSLRTGGGSYEQYF
NA,13,NA,TRBJ1-5,TRBV6-5,TGTGCCAGCAGTTACGGCAGAAATCAGCCCCAGCATTTT,CASSYGRNQPQHF
NA,16,NA,TRBJ1-1,TRBV9,TGTGCCAGCAGCTACCCTCCAGGGGAGAACTGCACTGAAGCTTTCTTT,CASSYPPGENCTEAFF
NA,15,NA,TRBJ1-5,TRBV7-8,TGTGCCAGCAGCTCGCGCAGGGAGGACAATCAGCCCCAGCATTTT,CASSSRREDNQPQHF
few,14,NA,TRBJ1-6,TRBV2,TGTGCCAGCCGGGGGGGCTCCTATAATTCCCCCCTCCACTTT,CASRGGSYNSPLHF
NA,18,TRBD2,TRBJ2-1,TRBV5-4,TGTGCCAGCAGCTTGGTTAGCGGGGGGGGACGTTCCTACAATGAGCAGTTCTTC,CASSLVSGGGRSYNEQFF
NA,15,NA,TRBJ1-1,TRBV27,TGTGCCAGCAGTGCCCAGGGATCCATGAACACTGAAGCTTTCTTT,CASSAQGSMNTEAFF
NA,13,NA,TRBJ1-2,TRBV7-3,TGTGCCAGCAGCTCCTTGGGGGGGTTTGGCTACACCTTC,CASSSLGGFGYTF
NA,20,TRBD2,TRBJ2-1,TRBV2,TGTGCCAGCAGCCCCAGGAGATCCCATTTAGCGGGAGGGCCTGGGAATGAGCAGTTCTTC,CASSPRRSHLAGGPGNEQFF
NA,15,NA,TRBJ1-2,TRBV30,TGTGCCTGGGATTTGGGGGACAAGTCAAACTATGGCTACACCTTC,CAWDLGDKSNYGYTF
NA,14,NA,TRBJ2-7,TRBV15,TGTGCCACCAGCAGAGATTGGACTATCTACGAGCAGTACTTC,CATSRDWTIYEQYF
NA,12,NA,TRBJ2-7,TRBV28,TGTGCCAGCAGTACTTACCGGGACACGCAGTACTTC,CASSTYRDTQYF
NA,21,TRBD1,TRBJ2-7,TRBV5-1,TGCGCCAGCAGCTTGGTGGGACGCCGGGACAGGGTCGACAAGGGCTCCTACGAGCAGTACTTC,CASSLVGRRDRVDKGSYEQYF
NA,18,TRBD2,TRBJ2-1,TRBV7-2,TGTGCCAGCAGCCAAAGACTAGACACTAGCGGGAGGGCCCTTGAGCAGTTCTTC,CASSQRLDTSGRALEQFF
NA,13,NA,TRBJ2-7,TRBV7-8,TGTGCCAGCAGAGTTGCAGAACCCTACGAGCAGTACTTC,CASRVAEPYEQYF
once,16,TRBD2,TRBJ2-4,TRBV7-3,TGTGCCAGCAGCTTAAGACCTAGCGGGAGTGAAAACATTCAGTACTTC,CASSLRPSGSENIQYF
NA,15,TRBD1,TRBJ1-2,TRBV9,TGTGCCAGCAGCGTAGCCGCAGGGGGCGGCTATGGCTACACCTTC,CASSVAAGGGYGYTF
NA,15,TRBD1,TRBJ1-2,TRBV7-9,TGTGCCAGCAGCTCCACCTCGGCAGGGGGGAATGGCTACACCTTC,CASSSTSAGGNGYTF
NA,16,NA,TRBJ1-4,TRBV4-3,TGCGCCAGCAGCCAAGATGCAGGGATGGGAAATGAAAAACTGTTTTTT,CASSQDAGMGNEKLFF
NA,15,TRBD1,TRBJ1-2,TRBV2,TGTGCCAGCAGTGCCGGACAGGGGAAGAGTAGTGGCTACACCTTC,CASSAGQGKSSGYTF
NA,14,NA,TRBJ2-7,TRBV28,TGTGCCAGCAGTTTATCAGGGGACCCCTACGAGCAGTACTTC,CASSLSGDPYEQYF
NA,14,TRBD1,TRBJ2-7,TRBV4-1,TGCGCCAGCAGCCAAGTCCAGGGGGTCTACGAGCAGTACTTC,CASSQVQGVYEQYF
NA,15,TRBD1,TRBJ2-6,TRBV28,TGTGCCAGCAGAGCACAGGGGAAAGGGGCCAACGTCCTGACTTTC,CASRAQGKGANVLTF
NA,17,NA,TRBJ2-3,TRBV13,TGTGCCAGCAGCTTAGTCGAGGAGTGGGTGAGGACAGATACGCAGTATTTT,CASSLVEEWVRTDTQYF
NA,15,NA,TRBJ1-3,TRBV5-6,TGTGCCAGCAGCGGCGGTGTTATCTCTGGAAACACCATATATTTT,CASSGGVISGNTIYF
NA,14,TRBD2,TRBJ2-7,TRBV10-3,TGTGCCATCAGTGAGCGGGACTATTCCTACGAGCAGTACTTC,CAISERDYSYEQYF
NA,17,TRBD1,TRBJ1-5,TRBV6-1,TGTGCCAGCAGTGACACGGGGACAGGGGGTAGCAATCAGCCCCAGCATTTT,CASSDTGTGGSNQPQHF
NA,17,NA,TRBJ1-3,TRBV28,TGTGCCAGCAGCCCTGGGGGCCACCATTACTCTGGAAACACCATATATTTT,CASSPGGHHYSGNTIYF
NA,15,NA,TRBJ1-5,TRBV28,TGTGCCAGCAGCCACCGGACAATTAGCAATCAGCCCCAGCATTTT,CASSHRTISNQPQHF
once,16,NA,TRBJ2-6,TRBV7-9,TGTGCCAGCAGCTTAGGAGGGAACTCTGGGGCCAACGTCCTGACTTTC,CASSLGGNSGANVLTF